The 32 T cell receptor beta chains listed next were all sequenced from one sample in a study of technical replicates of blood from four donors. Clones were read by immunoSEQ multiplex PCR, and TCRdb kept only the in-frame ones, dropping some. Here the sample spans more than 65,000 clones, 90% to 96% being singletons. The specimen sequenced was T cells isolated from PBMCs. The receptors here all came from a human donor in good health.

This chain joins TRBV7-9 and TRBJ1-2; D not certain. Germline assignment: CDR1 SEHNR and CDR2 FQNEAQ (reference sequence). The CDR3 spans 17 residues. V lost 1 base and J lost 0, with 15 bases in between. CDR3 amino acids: CASSLDGEGRSNYGYTF. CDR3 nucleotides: TGTGCCAGCAGCTTAGATGGGGAGGGCCGATCTAACTATGGCTACACCTTC.

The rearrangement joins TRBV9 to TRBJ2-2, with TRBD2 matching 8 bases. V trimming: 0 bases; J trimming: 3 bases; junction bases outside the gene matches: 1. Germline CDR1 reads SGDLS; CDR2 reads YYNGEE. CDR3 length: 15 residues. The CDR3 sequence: CASSVDGRDTGELFF. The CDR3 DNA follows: TGTGCCAGCAGCGTAGACGGGAGGGACACCGGGGAGCTGTTTTTT.

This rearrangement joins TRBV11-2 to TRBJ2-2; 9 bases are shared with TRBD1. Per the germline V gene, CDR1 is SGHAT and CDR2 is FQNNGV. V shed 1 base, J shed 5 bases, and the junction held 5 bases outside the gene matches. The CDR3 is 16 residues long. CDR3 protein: CASSLAWTGATGELFF. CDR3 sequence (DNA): TGTGCCAGCAGCTTAGCATGGACAGGGGCTACCGGGGAGCTGTTTTTT.

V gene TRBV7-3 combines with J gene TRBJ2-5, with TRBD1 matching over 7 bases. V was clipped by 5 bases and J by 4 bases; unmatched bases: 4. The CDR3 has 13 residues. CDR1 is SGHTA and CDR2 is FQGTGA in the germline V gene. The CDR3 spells CASSPYRGETQYF. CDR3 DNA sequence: TGTGCCAGCAGCCCATACAGGGGAGAGACCCAGTACTTC. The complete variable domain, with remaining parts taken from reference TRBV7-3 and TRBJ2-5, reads GAGVSQTPSNKVTEKGKYVELRCDPISGHTALYWYRQSLGQGPEFLIYFQGTGAADDSGLPNDRFFAVRPEGSVSTLKIQRTERGDSAVYLCASSPYRGETQYFGPGTRLLVL.

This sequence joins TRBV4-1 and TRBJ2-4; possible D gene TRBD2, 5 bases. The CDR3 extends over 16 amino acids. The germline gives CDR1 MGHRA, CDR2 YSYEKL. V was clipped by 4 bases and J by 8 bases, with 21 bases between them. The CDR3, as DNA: TGCGCCAGCAGCCTAGCGACGGCTGTGGAGTGGGACATTCAGTACTTC. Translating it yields CASSLATAVEWDIQYF.

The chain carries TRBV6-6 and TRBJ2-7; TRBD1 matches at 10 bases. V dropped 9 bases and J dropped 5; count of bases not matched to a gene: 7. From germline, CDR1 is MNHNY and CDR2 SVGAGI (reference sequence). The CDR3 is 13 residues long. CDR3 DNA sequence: TGTGCCAGTTCCTGGGACAGGGGAAACGAGCAGTACTTC. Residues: CASSWDRGNEQYF.

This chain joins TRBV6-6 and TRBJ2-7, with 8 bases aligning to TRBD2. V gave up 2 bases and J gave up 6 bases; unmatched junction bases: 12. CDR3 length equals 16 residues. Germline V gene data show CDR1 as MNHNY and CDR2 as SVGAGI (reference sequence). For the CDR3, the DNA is TGTGCCAGCAGTTACCGGGGGGGTAGGTACGGGGTCGAGCAGTACTTC. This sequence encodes CASSYRGGRYGVEQYF.

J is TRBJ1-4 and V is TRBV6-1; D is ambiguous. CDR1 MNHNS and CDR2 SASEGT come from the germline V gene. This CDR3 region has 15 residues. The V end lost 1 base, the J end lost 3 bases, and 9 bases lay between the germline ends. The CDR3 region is CASSEEPHPNEKLFF. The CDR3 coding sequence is TGTGCCAGCAGTGAAGAGCCGCATCCTAATGAAAAACTGTTTTTT.

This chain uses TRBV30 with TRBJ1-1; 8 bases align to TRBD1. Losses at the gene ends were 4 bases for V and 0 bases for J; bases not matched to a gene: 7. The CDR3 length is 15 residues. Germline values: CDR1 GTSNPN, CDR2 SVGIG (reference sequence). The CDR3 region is CAWKPPDRVNTEAFF. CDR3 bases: TGTGCCTGGAAGCCTCCGGACAGGGTGAACACTGAAGCTTTCTTT.

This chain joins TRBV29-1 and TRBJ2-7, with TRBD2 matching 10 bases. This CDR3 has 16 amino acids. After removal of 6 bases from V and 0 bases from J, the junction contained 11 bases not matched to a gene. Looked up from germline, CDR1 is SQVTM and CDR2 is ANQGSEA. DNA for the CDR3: TGCAGCGTAATAGGCACGACTAGCGGGTTCTCCTACGAGCAGTACTTC. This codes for CSVIGTTSGFSYEQYF.

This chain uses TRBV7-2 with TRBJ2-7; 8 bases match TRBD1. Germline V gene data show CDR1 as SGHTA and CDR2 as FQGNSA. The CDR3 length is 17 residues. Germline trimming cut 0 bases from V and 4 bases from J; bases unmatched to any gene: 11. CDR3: CASSLAPTQGAGYEQYF. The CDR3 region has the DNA TGTGCCAGCAGCTTAGCTCCGACCCAGGGGGCAGGGTACGAGCAGTACTTC.

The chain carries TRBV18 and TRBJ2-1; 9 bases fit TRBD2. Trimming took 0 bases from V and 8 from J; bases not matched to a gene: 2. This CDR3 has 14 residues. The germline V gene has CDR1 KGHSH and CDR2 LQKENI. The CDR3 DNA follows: TGTGCCAGCTCACCACCTGGCGGGGGGGATGAGCAGTTCTTC. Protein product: CASSPPGGGDEQFF.

The CDR3 reads CASSLALIADEQFF. CDR3 coding DNA: TGTGCCAGCAGCTTGGCCTTAATAGCCGATGAGCAGTTCTTC. The chain has TRBV5-8 and TRBJ2-1; no clear D. Trimming shortened V by 0 bases and J by 8 bases, and 12 bases separated the two germline ends. Germline lookup yields CDR1 SGHTS and CDR2 YDEGEE. The CDR3 runs to 14 residues.

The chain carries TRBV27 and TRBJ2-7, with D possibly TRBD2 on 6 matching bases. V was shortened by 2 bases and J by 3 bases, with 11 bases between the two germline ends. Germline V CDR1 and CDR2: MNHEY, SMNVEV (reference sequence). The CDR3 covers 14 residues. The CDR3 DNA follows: TGTGCCAGCAGTTTAGGGGGGATTCGCTACGAGCAGTACTTC. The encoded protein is CASSLGGIRYEQYF.

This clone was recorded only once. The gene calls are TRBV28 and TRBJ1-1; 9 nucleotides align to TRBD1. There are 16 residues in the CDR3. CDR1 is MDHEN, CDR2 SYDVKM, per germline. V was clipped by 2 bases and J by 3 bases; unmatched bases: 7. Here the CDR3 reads CASSLMGGTGHTEAFF. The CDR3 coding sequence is TGTGCCAGCAGTTTAATGGGTGGGACAGGGCACACTGAAGCTTTCTTT.

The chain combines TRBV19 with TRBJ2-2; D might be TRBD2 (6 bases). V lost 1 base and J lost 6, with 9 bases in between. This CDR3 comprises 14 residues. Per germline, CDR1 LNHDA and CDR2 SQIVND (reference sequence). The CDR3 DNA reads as TGTGCCAGTAGTATAGGGTCTAGCGCCGGGGAGCTGTTTTTT. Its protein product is CASSIGSSAGELFF.

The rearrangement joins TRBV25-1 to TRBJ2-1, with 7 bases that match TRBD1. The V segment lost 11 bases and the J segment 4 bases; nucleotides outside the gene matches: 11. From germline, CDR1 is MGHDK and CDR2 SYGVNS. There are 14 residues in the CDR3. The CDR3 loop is CAPQGGGLYNEQFF. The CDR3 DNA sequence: TGTGCCCCCCAAGGGGGCGGACTTTACAATGAGCAGTTCTTC.

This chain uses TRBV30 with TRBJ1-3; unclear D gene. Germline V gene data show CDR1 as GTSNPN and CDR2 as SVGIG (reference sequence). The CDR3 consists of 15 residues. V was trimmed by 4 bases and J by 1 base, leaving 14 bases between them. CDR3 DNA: TGTGCCTGGACCAACTATCAGACGTCTGGAAACACCATATATTTT. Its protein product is CAWTNYQTSGNTIYF.

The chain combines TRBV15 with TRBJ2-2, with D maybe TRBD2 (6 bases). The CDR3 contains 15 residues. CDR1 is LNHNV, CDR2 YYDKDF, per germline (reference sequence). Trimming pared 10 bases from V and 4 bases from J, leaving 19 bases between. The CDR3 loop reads CASSLTGVGTGELFF. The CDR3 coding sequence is TGTGCCAGTAGCTTAACGGGGGTCGGCACCGGGGAGCTGTTTTTT.

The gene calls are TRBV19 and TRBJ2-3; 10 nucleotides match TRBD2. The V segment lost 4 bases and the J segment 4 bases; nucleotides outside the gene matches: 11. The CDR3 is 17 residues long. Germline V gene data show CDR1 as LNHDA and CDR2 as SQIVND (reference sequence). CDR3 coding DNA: TGTGCCAGTAGTACTGGAGCGGGAGGGCCAGGGGCAGATACGCAGTATTTT. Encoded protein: CASSTGAGGPGADTQYF.

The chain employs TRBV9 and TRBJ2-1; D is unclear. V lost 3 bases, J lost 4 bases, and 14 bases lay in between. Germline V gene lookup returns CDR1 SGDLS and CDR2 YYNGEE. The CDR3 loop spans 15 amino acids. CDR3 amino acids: CASSASGLMYNEQFF. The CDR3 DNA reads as TGTGCCAGCAGCGCCTCAGGCCTTATGTACAATGAGCAGTTCTTC. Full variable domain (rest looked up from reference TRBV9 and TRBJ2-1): DSGVTQTPKHLITATGQRVTLRCSPRSGDLSVYWYQQSLDQGLQFLIQYYNGEERAKGNILERFSAQQFPDLHSELNLSSLELGDSALYFCASSASGLMYNEQFFGPGTRLTVL.

The CDR3 loop is CASSQSPVIGNTIYF. CDR3 nucleotide sequence: TGCGCCAGCAGCCAGAGTCCGGTTATAGGAAACACCATATATTTT. The gene calls are TRBV4-3 and TRBJ1-3; D ambiguous. Germline loops: CDR1 LGHNA, CDR2 YSLEER. V lost 3 bases to trimming and J lost 4 bases, with 13 bases between them. The CDR3 length is 15 residues.

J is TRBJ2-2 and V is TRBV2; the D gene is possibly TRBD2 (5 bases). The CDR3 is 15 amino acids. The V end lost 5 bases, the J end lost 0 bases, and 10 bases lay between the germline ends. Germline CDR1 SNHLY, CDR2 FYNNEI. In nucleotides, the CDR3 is TGTGCCAGCAGTTTTAGCGATCCGAACACCGGGGAGCTGTTTTTT. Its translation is CASSFSDPNTGELFF.

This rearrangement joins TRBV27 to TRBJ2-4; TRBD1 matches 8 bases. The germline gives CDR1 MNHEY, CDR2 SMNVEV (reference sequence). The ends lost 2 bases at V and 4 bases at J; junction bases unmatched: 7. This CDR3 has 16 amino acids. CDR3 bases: TGTGCCAGCAGTTTAGGGGGACAGGTCAGGAAAAACATTCAGTACTTC. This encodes CASSLGGQVRKNIQYF.

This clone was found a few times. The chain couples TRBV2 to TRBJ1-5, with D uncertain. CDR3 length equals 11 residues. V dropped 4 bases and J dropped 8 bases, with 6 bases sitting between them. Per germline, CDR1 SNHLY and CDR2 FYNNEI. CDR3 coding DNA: TGTGCCAGCAGTGTCAGCGAGCCCCAGCATTTT. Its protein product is CASSVSEPQHF.

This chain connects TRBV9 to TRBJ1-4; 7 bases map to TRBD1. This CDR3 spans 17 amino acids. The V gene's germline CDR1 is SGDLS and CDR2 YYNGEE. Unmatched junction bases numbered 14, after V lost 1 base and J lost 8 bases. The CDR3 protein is CASSVRGVGGAGEKLFF. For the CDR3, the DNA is TGTGCCAGCAGCGTAAGAGGAGTAGGGGGCGCCGGGGAAAAACTGTTTTTT.

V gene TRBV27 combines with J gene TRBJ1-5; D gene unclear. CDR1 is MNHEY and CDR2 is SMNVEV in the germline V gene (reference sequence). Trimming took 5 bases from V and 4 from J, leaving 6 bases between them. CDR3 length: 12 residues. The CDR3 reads CASSPRNQPQHF. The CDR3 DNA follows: TGTGCCAGCAGTCCCCGGAATCAGCCCCAGCATTTT.

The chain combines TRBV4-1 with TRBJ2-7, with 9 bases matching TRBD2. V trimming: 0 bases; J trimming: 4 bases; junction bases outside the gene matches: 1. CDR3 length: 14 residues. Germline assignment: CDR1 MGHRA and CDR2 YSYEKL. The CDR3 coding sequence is TGCGCCAGCAGCCAAGAGGCGGGAGGGTACGAGCAGTACTTC. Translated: CASSQEAGGYEQYF.

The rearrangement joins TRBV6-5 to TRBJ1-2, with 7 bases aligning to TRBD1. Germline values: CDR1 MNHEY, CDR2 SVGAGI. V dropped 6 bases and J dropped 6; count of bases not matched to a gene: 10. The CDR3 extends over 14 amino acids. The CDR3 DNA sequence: TGTGCCAGCAGGGGGACAGTGAAACTGGATGGCTACACCTTC. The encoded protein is CASRGTVKLDGYTF.

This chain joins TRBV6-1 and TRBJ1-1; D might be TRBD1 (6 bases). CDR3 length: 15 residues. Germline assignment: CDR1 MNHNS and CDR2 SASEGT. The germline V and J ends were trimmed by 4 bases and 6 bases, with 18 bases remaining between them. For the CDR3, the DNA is TGTGCCAGCAGTGTTAATACAGGGTTCAACCCTGAAGCTTTCTTT. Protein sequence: CASSVNTGFNPEAFF.

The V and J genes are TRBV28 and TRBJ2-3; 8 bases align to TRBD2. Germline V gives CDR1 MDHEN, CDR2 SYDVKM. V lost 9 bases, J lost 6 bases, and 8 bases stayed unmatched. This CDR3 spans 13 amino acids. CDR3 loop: CASTSGGGDTQYF. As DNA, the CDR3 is TGTGCCAGTACAAGCGGGGGTGGCGATACGCAGTATTTT. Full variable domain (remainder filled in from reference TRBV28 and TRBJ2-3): DVKVTQSSRYLVKRTGEKVFLECVQDMDHENMFWYRQDPGLGLRLIYFSYDVKMKEKGDIPEGYSVSREKKERFSLILESASTNQTSMYLCASTSGGGDTQYFGPGTRLTVL.

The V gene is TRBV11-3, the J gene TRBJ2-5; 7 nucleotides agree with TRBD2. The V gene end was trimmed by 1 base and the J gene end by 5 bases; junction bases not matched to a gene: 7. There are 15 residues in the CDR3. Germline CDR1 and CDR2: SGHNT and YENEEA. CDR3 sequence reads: CASSLVAGDLETQYF. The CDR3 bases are TGTGCCAGCAGCTTAGTGGCGGGAGATCTGGAGACCCAGTACTTC.